This T cell receptor (beta chain) derives from a study of blood T cell repertoires in COVID-19. Background on the study: T cells, B-cell-depleted T cells, or PBMCs provided the cDNA or gDNA that served as material.

This clone was picked up a small number of times. Germline loops: CDR1 MDHEN, CDR2 SYDVKM. J was trimmed by 0 bases and V by 6 bases; bases with no gene match: 14. The CDR3 contains 20 residues. Repertoires were generated with immunoSEQ multiplex PCR, while TCRdb's copy carries only in-frame clones and drops some. The sample lists 55,000 to 90,000 clones; approximately 90% were seen once. Material for sequencing was peripheral blood. This chain joins TRBV28 and TRBJ2-4, with 13 bases that match TRBD2. This TCR came from a human donor in a cohort sampled during active COVID-19. The CDR3: CASRSGTSGTLLLAKNIQYF. Here the CDR3 DNA reads TGTGCCAGCAGGTCCGGGACTAGCGGGACATTACTGCTAGCCAAAAACATTCAGTACTTC.